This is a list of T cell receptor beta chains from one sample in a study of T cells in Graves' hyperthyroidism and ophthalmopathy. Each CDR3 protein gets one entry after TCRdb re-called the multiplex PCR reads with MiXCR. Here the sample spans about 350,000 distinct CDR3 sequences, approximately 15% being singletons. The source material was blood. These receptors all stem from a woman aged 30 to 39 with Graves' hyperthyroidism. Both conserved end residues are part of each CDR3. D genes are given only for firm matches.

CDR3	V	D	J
CSARGEERGYTF	TRBV20-1	-	TRBJ1-2
CAIMVGGNNEQFF	TRBV10-3	-	TRBJ2-1
CASSEWRYNEQFF	TRBV6-1	-	TRBJ2-1
CASRKPGTSGSLYEQYF	TRBV6-1	TRBD2	TRBJ2-7
CSAVDREYEQYF	TRBV20-1	-	TRBJ2-7
CASSLVAGLNTDTQYF	TRBV7-2	TRBD2	TRBJ2-3
CSAATSGTYEQYF	TRBV20-1	TRBD2	TRBJ2-7
CASMERAGNIQYF	TRBV19	-	TRBJ2-4
CASRTAFYGYTF	TRBV27	-	TRBJ1-2
CAWSLVGQPQHF	TRBV30	-	TRBJ1-5
CSVKTSGYNEQFF	TRBV29-1	TRBD2	TRBJ2-1
CASSSDRRMSTDTQYF	TRBV5-4	-	TRBJ2-3
CASSTILADKETQYF	TRBV12-3/TRBV12-4	TRBD2	TRBJ2-5
CASSDTGGDFQEQFF	TRBV9	TRBD1	TRBJ2-1
CASSYSEVQETQYF	TRBV6-6	-	TRBJ2-5
CAAGQGNEQYF	TRBV10-3	TRBD1	TRBJ2-7
CASRLTRFRPSGSNEQFF	TRBV28	TRBD2	TRBJ2-1
CASSFTGRPYEQYF	TRBV7-6	-	TRBJ2-7
CAWSGHSYEQYF	TRBV30	-	TRBJ2-7
CASSLDTGLYNEQFF	TRBV5-1	-	TRBJ2-1
CASSEVGSLGETQYF	TRBV2	-	TRBJ2-5
CASSPSAVDGEKLFF	TRBV7-9	-	TRBJ1-4
CASSLSVGPSPLHF	TRBV27	-	TRBJ1-6
CASFAGVRQPQHF	TRBV28	-	TRBJ1-5
CASSPYGSPLHF	TRBV28	-	TRBJ1-6
CASSFTAHNEQFF	TRBV7-2	-	TRBJ2-1
CASSLEFGLAGGYEQFF	TRBV11-2	TRBD2	TRBJ2-1
CASSLDGGQGGYGYTF	TRBV5-1	TRBD1	TRBJ1-2
CASSVTGGGTDTQYF	TRBV9	TRBD1	TRBJ2-3
CSARDQAGGDFWNEQFF	TRBV20-1	-	TRBJ2-1
CASSLAGTSGLQETQYF	TRBV11-2	TRBD2	TRBJ2-5
CASSKNRGETQYF	TRBV6-2/TRBV6-3	-	TRBJ2-5
CAGPLGNTIYF	TRBV30	-	TRBJ1-3
CAGKLVVSADTQYF	TRBV6-1	-	TRBJ2-3
CAWTQGLNGELFF	TRBV30	-	TRBJ2-2
CASSPGGGAATNSGNTIYF	TRBV5-1	-	TRBJ1-3
CASSVDGTVYGYTF	TRBV7-2	TRBD1	TRBJ1-2
CASSLSWREVNEQFF	TRBV7-6	TRBD2	TRBJ2-1
CASSYLSEGADTQYF	TRBV6-5	-	TRBJ2-3